This TCR beta chain stems from a study of cytotoxic CD8 clonotypes in ibrutinib-treated CLL. Overall study context: Some 25 partial and 2 complete responses; at median 68 months, about 14 remitted, roughly 12 progressed. Broader study findings: Measured clonality at baseline was greater than in age-matched healthy donors and tracked with circulating CD8+ T-cell counts.

Some clones are missing from TCRdb's copy, which holds only in-frame ones; the method was immunoSEQ multiplex PCR. Here the sample spans approximately 210,000 clones, 55% to 85% being singletons. PBMCs that had been cryopreserved were the source of roughly 2 micrograms of genomic DNA for TCR beta libraries. The germline gives CDR1 MNHEY, CDR2 SMNVEV (reference sequence). The CDR3 loop spans 10 amino acids. Trimming took off 9 bases at V and 6 bases at J, with 8 bases between the two ends. This clone was found a few times. Its antigen is not identified. The sample consisted of PBMCs, taken after 24 months of ibrutinib treatment. This clonotype was obtained from a human donor with chronic lymphocytic leukemia. This rearrangement joins TRBV27 to TRBJ1-1; D is possibly TRBD1 (5 bases). The CDR3 nucleotides are TGTGCCAGTGGGGGGGCTGAAGCTTTCTTT. This sequence encodes CASGGAEAFF.